Below, 18 T cell receptor beta chains from the same sample are listed, as sequenced in a study of T cell responses to AZD1222 COVID-19 vaccine (dated by TCRdb to about 2021). Libraries were made using the immunoSEQ multiplex PCR assay. TCRdb took over this immuneACCESS table, retaining in-frame rearrangements with V and J assigned. Such tables are incomplete; in checked studies, under half of the missing clones stem from an unresolved V gene, and the remainder is unexplained. The table for this sample lists around 89,000 clones; approximately 84% of them were counted only once. Together, the top ten hold 10% of the sample. Sample time point, as interpreted from the label and publication: baseline before first vaccination. The material was peripheral blood, obtained on day 0 of AZD1222 vaccination. These receptors were collected from an adult in good health.

The chain is built from TRBV18 and TRBJ1-1; TRBD1 might be the D (6 bases). CDR3 length: 18 residues. The V gene's germline CDR1 is KGHSH and CDR2 LQKENI. V was shortened by 2 bases and J by 7 bases, with 26 bases between the two germline ends. Written as DNA, the CDR3 is TGTGCCAGCTCACCAGTGTTGGGGGCAGAAATAGTTGGTATTGAAGCTTTCTTT. Its protein is CASSPVLGAEIVGIEAFF.

The rearrangement links TRBV10-3 to TRBJ1-1; no firm D call. From germline, CDR1 is ENHRY and CDR2 SYGVKD. The CDR3 covers 14 residues. Trimming shortened V by 3 bases and J by 1 base, and 9 bases separated the two germline ends. The CDR3 DNA follows: TGTGCCATCAGTGATCGGATAGGGAACACTGAAGCTTTCTTT. Translation gives CAISDRIGNTEAFF.

The chain couples TRBV11-2 to TRBJ2-5; D is possibly TRBD2 (6 bases). V lost 4 bases to trimming and J lost 4 bases, with 7 bases between them. This CDR3 region has 12 residues. Germline V CDR1 and CDR2: SGHAT, FQNNGV. For the CDR3, the DNA is TGTGCCAGCAGCTGGGGAGGAGAGACCCAGTACTTC. Protein product: CASSWGGETQYF.

The DNA for the CDR3 is TGTGCCTGGAGTGACGAGCGGGGGCCCTACAATGAGCAGTTCTTC. It codes for CAWSDERGPYNEQFF. This rearrangement joins TRBV30 to TRBJ2-1, with 8 bases lining up with TRBD2. This CDR3 contains 15 residues. Germline V lookup: CDR1 GTSNPN, CDR2 SVGIG (reference sequence). With 1 base clipped from V and 2 bases from J, the junction kept 4 bases outside the gene matches.

The chain carries TRBV3-1 (or the pseudogene TRBV3-2) and TRBJ1-3, with D possibly being TRBD1 (5 bases). The CDR3 runs to 17 residues. Germline lookup yields CDR1 LGHDT and CDR2 YNNKEL (reference sequence). Trimming pared 3 bases from V and 0 bases from J, leaving 15 bases between. CDR3 amino acids: CASSQYRDSYSGNTIYF. CDR3 nucleotides: TGTGCCAGCAGCCAGTACCGGGACTCATACTCTGGAAACACCATATATTTT.

The rearrangement uses TRBV2 and TRBJ2-5; TRBD1 might be the D (6 bases). CDR1 is SNHLY, CDR2 FYNNEI, per germline. V gave up 2 bases and J gave up 5 bases, with 9 bases separating them. The CDR3 length is 13 residues. The CDR3 coding sequence is TGTGCCAGCAGTGAACCGAGGGGGGAGACCCAGTACTTC. Its translation is CASSEPRGETQYF.

The chain links TRBV19 to TRBJ1-2; 8 bases fit TRBD1. The CDR3 runs 13 residues. CDR1 and CDR2 from the germline V gene are LNHDA and SQIVND (reference sequence). Germline trimming cut 4 bases from V and 3 bases from J; bases unmatched to any gene: 1. This chain's CDR3 is CASSKTGDYGYTF. The CDR3 coding sequence is TGTGCCAGTAGTAAGACAGGGGACTATGGCTACACCTTC.

The CDR3 nucleotides read TGTGCCAGTAGCTCAGGGGAGGCAGGTGAAAAACTGTTTTTT. Translated: CASSSGEAGEKLFF. The chain employs TRBV19 and TRBJ1-4; weak D call: TRBD1 (6 bases). The CDR3 is 14 residues long. With 6 bases removed from V and 7 bases from J, the gap between germline ends came to 15 bases. Germline loops: CDR1 LNHDA, CDR2 SQIVND (reference sequence).

The chain recombines TRBV18 with TRBJ2-3, with 9 bases identical to TRBD2. Trimming removed 3 bases from V and 5 bases from J; junction bases left unmatched: 9. This CDR3 comprises 16 residues. Germline CDR1 KGHSH, CDR2 LQKENI. CDR3 in amino acids: CASSPYPVAGEDTQYF. The CDR3 nucleotides read TGTGCCAGCTCACCTTACCCTGTAGCGGGAGAAGATACGCAGTATTTT.

The CDR3, as DNA: TGTGCCAGCAGTTTACCATCCACCGAACAGGGGTTAAAACTGTTTTTT. Its translation: CASSLPSTEQGLKLFF. This chain connects TRBV28 to TRBJ1-4, with 7 positions matching TRBD1. Germline CDR1 MDHEN, CDR2 SYDVKM. The CDR3 totals 16 residues. V lost 2 bases to trimming and J lost 10 bases; unmatched junction nucleotides: 13.

The chain carries TRBV7-9 and TRBJ1-3; D is possibly TRBD1 (6 bases). Germline-derived CDR1 and CDR2 are SEHNR and FQNEAQ (reference sequence). V was clipped by 4 bases and J by 2 bases, with 9 bases between them. This CDR3 is built from 14 residues. The CDR3 DNA reads as TGTGCCAGCAGCTCGAACAGGGCTGGAAACACCATATATTTT. This translates into CASSSNRAGNTIYF.

The chain employs TRBV7-2 and TRBJ2-4; TRBD2 aligns across 15 bases. Unmatched junction bases numbered 4, after V lost 7 bases and J lost 3 bases. The CDR3 has 16 residues. Germline V gene lookup returns CDR1 SGHTA and CDR2 FQGNSA. The CDR3 DNA is TGTGCCAGCACCGAGGGACTAGCGGGAGGCAAAAACATTCAGTACTTC. Encoded protein: CASTEGLAGGKNIQYF.

The chain combines TRBV5-1 with TRBJ1-4; D gene uncertain. Trimming cost V 0 bases and J 6 bases, with 9 bases left between them. The CDR3 has 14 amino acids. CDR1 SGHRS and CDR2 YFSETQ come from the germline V gene. CDR3: CASSLGIGDEKLFF. CDR3 coding DNA: TGCGCCAGCAGCTTGGGAATAGGAGATGAAAAACTGTTTTTT.

This chain uses TRBV30 with TRBJ1-6, with no clear D. Between the trimmed V and J ends, which lost 5 bases and 5 bases, there was a span of 7 bases. The CDR3 runs to 12 residues. Germline loops: CDR1 GTSNPN, CDR2 SVGIG (reference sequence). The CDR3 nucleotides read TGTGCCTGGGGCAGAAATAATTCACCCCTCCACTTT. Translated, it gives CAWGRNNSPLHF.

The chain links TRBV7-8 to TRBJ2-1; possibly TRBD1 or TRBD2 for D (6 bases each). The CDR3 is made up of 17 amino acids. CDR1 is SGHVS, CDR2 FQNEAQ, per germline. The V and J ends lost 4 bases and 9 bases respectively, with 25 bases between them. The CDR3 DNA is TGTGCCAGCAGCTCAGGAGGGCTCACAGGGTCTTGGGCTGAGCAGTTCTTC. This gives the protein CASSSGGLTGSWAEQFF.

A few counts support this clone. This chain joins TRBV30 and TRBJ1-1; D is possibly TRBD1 (5 bases). Germline V CDR1 and CDR2: GTSNPN, SVGIG (reference sequence). V lost 4 bases and J 3 bases, leaving 12 bases between the germline ends. The CDR3 runs to 13 residues. CDR3 nucleotide sequence: TGTGCCTGGACGAGGGGCGCGGACACTGAAGCTTTCTTT. This gives the protein CAWTRGADTEAFF.

V is TRBV30 and J is TRBJ2-7; 8 nucleotides agree with TRBD1. V was pared by 0 bases and J by 5 bases, with 6 bases of the junction left unmatched. The CDR3 has 14 residues. From germline, CDR1 is GTSNPN and CDR2 SVGIG (reference sequence). This chain's CDR3 is CAWSVGQGPHEQYF. As DNA, the CDR3 is TGTGCCTGGAGTGTTGGACAGGGTCCCCACGAGCAGTACTTC.

The chain has TRBV6-5 and TRBJ2-5; TRBD2 matches 11 bases. V was pared by 6 bases and J by 3 bases, with 6 bases of the junction left unmatched. The germline gives CDR1 MNHEY, CDR2 SVGAGI. The CDR3 runs 15 residues. The DNA of the CDR3 is TGTGCCAGCAGCGACCTTAGCGGGAGGGAAGAGACCCAGTACTTC. Protein sequence: CASSDLSGREETQYF.